This entry features one T cell receptor (beta chain) sequence. Its target is not known. Both 60 Vbeta primers and 13 Jbeta primers went into the PCR. The data were produced by immunoSEQ multiplex PCR, yet TCRdb's version contains in-frame clones alone and is incomplete. The repertoire holds about 120,000 clones, about 80% seen once, with roughly 4.3% in the top ten. Each donor was nominally healthy when sampled (though unrecorded immune exposures were likely). V gave up 0 bases and J gave up 5 bases, with 14 bases separating them. This CDR3 has 15 residues. The germline CDR1 and CDR2 sequences are SGDLS and YYNGEE. The sample is drawn from a study of cytomegalovirus exposure and HLA in healthy donors. Whole-study context: Among the approximately 400 genotyped donors, 65% to 85% were placed in the Caucasian-associated ancestry cluster. Study-wide points: TCR beta V- and J-gene trimming was later associated with a missense DCLRE1C variant.

Sequences were obtained from PBMCs. This TCR derives from a man younger than 40 in good health and CMV-seropositive. The chain uses TRBV9 and TRBJ1-1; D may be TRBD1 (5 bases). This chain's CDR3 is CASSVVGTGGTEAFF. CDR3 sequence (DNA): TGTGCCAGCAGCGTAGTCGGTACGGGGGGGACTGAAGCTTTCTTT. Together with reference TRBV9 and TRBJ1-1, the CDR3 gives the full variable domain: DSGVTQTPKHLITATGQRVTLRCSPRSGDLSVYWYQQSLDQGLQFLIQYYNGEERAKGNILERFSAQQFPDLHSELNLSSLELGDSALYFCASSVVGTGGTEAFFGQGTRLTVV.